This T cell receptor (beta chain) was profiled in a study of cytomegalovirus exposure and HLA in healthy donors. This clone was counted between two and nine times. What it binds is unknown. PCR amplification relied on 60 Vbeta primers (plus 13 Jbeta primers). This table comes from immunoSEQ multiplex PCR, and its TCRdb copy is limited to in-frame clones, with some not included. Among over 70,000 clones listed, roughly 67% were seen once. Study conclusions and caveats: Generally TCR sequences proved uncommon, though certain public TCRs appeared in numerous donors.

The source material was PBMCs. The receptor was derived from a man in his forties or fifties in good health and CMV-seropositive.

Here the CDR3 reads CASSIARSNRGPSFTEAFF. DNA of the CDR3: TGTGCCAGTAGTATAGCCCGATCAAACAGGGGGCCAAGTTTCACTGAAGCTTTCTTT. The chain couples TRBV19 to TRBJ1-1; 9 nucleotides agree with TRBD1. The CDR3 runs 19 residues. Germline assignment: CDR1 LNHDA and CDR2 SQIVND (reference sequence). The junction had 16 bases not matched to a gene; V was cut back by 1 base and J by 4 bases.